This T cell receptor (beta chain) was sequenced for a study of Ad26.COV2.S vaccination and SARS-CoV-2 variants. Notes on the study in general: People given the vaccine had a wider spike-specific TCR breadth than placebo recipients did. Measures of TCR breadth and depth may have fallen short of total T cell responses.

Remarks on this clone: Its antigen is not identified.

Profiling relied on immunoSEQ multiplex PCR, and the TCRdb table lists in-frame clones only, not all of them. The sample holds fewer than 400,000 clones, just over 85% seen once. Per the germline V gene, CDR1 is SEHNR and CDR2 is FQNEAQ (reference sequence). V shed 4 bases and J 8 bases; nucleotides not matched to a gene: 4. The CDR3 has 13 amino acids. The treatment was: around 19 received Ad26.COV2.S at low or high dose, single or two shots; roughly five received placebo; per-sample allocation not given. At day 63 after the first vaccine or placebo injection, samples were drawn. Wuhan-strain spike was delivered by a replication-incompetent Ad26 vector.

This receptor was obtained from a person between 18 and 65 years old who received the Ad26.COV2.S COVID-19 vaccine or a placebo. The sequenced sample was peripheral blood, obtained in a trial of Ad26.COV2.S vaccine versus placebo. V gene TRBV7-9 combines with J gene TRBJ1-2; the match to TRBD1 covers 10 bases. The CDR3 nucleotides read TGTGCCAGCAGCTATGGGACAGGGGAAGGCTACACCTTC. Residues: CASSYGTGEGYTF.